Listed here is a single T cell receptor beta chain. Its antigen is unidentified. The data originate from a study of cytomegalovirus exposure and HLA in healthy donors. Overall study findings and caveats: In an earlier analysis, about 90% or about 30%: the productive usage of most TCR beta V segments.

It was with 60 Vbeta and 13 Jbeta primers that the PCR ran. In the original processing: An analysis performed later counted 60 million to 90 million unique TCR beta chains (roughly 11 million of them shared). Clones were read by immunoSEQ multiplex PCR, and TCRdb kept only the in-frame ones, dropping some. V, J and clone size derive from that table, while D and trimming were established from the DNA sequence. Among tens of thousands of clones listed, under 80% were seen once. After removal of 1 base from V and 1 base from J, the junction contained 2 bases not matched to a gene. The CDR3 loop spans 15 amino acids. Germline loops: CDR1 MNHNY, CDR2 SVGAGI (reference sequence).

The TCR sequence derives from a man aged 60 to 75 in good health and CMV-seropositive. The sample consisted of PBMCs. This chain uses TRBV6-6 with TRBJ2-3; 7 bases fit TRBD1. In DNA form, the CDR3 reads TGTGCCAGCAGTTACTTCGACAGGGGCACAGATACGCAGTATTTT. Residues: CASSYFDRGTDTQYF.